This TCR beta chain was obtained from a study of identical twins. This clonotype was detected many times. Its cognate antigen is unknown. Germline CDR1 is SGDLS and CDR2 is YYNGEE. Trimming shortened V by 0 bases and J by 5 bases, and 11 bases separated the two germline ends. This CDR3 contains 14 residues. Findings of the study overall: Carriage of fewer insertions was seen in abundant cord blood beta clonotypes, whereas memory repertoires showed none. Partial confounding of zero-insertion analyses by invariant MAIT and iNKT cells was possible. Low generation probability was overrepresented in out-of-frame alpha sequences shared by twins.

Template switching, a step in the protocol, added a universal primer site, and cDNA carried unique molecular identifiers. One entry per CDR3 protein, called by TCRdb with MiXCR from the 5' RACE reads. The sample has approximately 1.8 million distinct CDR3 sequences; about 32% are singletons. This receptor was identified in a newborn girl in good health. The chain combines TRBV9 with TRBJ1-2, with a tentative D call TRBD1 (5 bases). Sequencing used cord blood. The CDR3 loop is CASSVANTGYGYTF. CDR3 coding DNA: TGTGCCAGCAGCGTAGCTAACACAGGTTATGGCTACACCTTC.